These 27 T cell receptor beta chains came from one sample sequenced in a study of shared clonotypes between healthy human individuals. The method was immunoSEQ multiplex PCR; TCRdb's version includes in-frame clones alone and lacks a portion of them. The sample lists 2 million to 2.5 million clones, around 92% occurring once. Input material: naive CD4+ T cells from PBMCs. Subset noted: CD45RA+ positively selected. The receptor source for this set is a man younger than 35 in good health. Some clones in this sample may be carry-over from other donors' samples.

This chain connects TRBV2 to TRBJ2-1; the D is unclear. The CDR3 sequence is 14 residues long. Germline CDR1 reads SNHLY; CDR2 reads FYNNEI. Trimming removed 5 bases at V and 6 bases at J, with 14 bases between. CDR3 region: CASSLTSGPNEQFF. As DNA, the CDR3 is TGTGCCAGCAGTCTCACGTCCGGGCCCAATGAGCAGTTCTTC. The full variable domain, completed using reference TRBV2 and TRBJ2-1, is EPEVTQTPSHQVTQMGQEVILRCVPISNHLYFYWYRQILGQKVEFLVSFYNNEISEKSEIFDDQFSVERPDGSNFTLKIRSTKLEDSAMYFCASSLTSGPNEQFFGPGTRLTVL.

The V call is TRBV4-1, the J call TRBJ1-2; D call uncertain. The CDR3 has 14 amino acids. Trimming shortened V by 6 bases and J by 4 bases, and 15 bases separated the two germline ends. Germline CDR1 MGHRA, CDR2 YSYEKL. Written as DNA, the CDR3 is TGCGCCAGCAGGCTACCAGGAGGCCCCTATGGCTACACCTTC. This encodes CASRLPGGPYGYTF.

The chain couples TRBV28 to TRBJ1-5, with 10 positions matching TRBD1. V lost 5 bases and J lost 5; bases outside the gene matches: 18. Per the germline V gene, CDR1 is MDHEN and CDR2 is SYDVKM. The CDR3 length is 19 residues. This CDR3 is CASSPGTGVVEDEDQPQHF. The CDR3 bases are TGTGCCAGCAGTCCAGGGACAGGGGTTGTCGAAGACGAGGATCAGCCCCAGCATTTT.

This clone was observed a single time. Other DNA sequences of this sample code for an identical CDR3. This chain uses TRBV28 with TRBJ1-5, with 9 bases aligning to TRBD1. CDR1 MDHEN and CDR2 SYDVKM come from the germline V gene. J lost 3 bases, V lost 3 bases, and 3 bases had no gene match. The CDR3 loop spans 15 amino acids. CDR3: CASSLGQGINQPQHF. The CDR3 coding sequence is TGTGCCAGCAGTTTGGGACAGGGAATCAATCAGCCCCAGCATTTT.

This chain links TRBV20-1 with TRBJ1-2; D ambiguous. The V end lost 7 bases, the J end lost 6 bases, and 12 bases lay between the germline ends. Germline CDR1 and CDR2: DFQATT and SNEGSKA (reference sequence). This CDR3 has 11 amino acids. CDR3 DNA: TGCAGTGTAAAGAGGGATAATGGCTACACCTTC. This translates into CSVKRDNGYTF.

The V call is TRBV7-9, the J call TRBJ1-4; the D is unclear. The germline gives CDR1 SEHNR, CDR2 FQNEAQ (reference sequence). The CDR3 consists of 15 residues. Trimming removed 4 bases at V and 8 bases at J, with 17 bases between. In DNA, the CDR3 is TGTGCCAGCAGCTGGGGAGATACTCTATCCGAAAAACTGTTTTTT. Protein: CASSWGDTLSEKLFF.

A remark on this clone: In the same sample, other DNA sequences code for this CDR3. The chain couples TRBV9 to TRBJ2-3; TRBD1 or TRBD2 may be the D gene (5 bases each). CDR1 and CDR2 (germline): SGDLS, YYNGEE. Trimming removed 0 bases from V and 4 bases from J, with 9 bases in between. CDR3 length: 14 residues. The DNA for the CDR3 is TGTGCCAGCAGCGTAGGAGGGACCTCAGATACGCAGTATTTT. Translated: CASSVGGTSDTQYF.

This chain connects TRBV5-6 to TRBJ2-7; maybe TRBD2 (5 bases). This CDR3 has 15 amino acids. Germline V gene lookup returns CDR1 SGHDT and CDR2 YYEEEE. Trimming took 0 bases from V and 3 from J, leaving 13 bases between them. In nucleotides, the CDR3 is TGTGCCAGCAGCTTGGGTGTCGGGGTGGGCTACGAGCAGTACTTC. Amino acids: CASSLGVGVGYEQYF.

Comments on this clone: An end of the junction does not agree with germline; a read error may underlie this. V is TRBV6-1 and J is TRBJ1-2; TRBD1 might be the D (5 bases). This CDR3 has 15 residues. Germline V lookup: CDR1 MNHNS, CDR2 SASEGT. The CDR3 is CASREGSGGVYGYTF. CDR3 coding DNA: TGTGCCAGCAGGGAAGGTTCCGGGGGAGTCTATGGCTACACCTTC.

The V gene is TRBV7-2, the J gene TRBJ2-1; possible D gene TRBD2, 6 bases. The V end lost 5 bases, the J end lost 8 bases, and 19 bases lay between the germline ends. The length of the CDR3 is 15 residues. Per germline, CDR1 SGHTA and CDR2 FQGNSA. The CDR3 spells CASSPGLWGEDEQFF. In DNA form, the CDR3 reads TGTGCCAGCAGCCCAGGTCTTTGGGGGGAGGATGAGCAGTTCTTC.

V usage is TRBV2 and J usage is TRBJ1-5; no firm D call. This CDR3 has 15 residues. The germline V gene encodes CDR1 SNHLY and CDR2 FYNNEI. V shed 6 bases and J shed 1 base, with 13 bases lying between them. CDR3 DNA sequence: TGTGCCAGCAGGTTAACGGCCCGAAGCAATCAGCCCCAGCATTTT. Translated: CASRLTARSNQPQHF.

The CDR3 loop reads CASSADRGGTSGVNTGELFF. In nucleotides, the CDR3 is TGTGCCAGCAGTGCGGACAGGGGCGGAACTAGCGGAGTGAACACCGGGGAGCTGTTTTTT. This chain connects TRBV2 to TRBJ2-2; D is perhaps TRBD1 (9 bases). Germline-derived CDR1 and CDR2 are SNHLY and FYNNEI. The CDR3 spans 20 residues. Between the trimmed V and J ends, which lost 4 bases and 1 base, there was a span of 25 bases.

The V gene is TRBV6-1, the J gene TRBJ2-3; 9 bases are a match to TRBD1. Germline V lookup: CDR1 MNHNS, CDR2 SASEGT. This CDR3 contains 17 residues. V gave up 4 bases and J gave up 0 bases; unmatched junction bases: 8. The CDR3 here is CASSGNRGPTSTDTQYF. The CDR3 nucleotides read TGTGCCAGCAGTGGGAACAGGGGGCCTACTAGCACAGATACGCAGTATTTT.

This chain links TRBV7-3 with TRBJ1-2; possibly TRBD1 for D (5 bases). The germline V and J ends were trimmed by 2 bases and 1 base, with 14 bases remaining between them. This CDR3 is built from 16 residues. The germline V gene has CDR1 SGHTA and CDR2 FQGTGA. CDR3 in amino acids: CASSLVGSGRNYGYTF. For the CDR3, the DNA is TGTGCCAGCAGCTTAGTGGGTTCGGGGCGTAACTATGGCTACACCTTC.

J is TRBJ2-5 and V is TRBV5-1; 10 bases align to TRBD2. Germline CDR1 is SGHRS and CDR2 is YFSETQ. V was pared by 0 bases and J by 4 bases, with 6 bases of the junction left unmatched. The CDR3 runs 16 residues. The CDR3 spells CASSLVVAGGGETQYF. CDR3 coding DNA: TGCGCCAGCAGCTTGGTGGTAGCGGGAGGAGGAGAGACCCAGTACTTC.

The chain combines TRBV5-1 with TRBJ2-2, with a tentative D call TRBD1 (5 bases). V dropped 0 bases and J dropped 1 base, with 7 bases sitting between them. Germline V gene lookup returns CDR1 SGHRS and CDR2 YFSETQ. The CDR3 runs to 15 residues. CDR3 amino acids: CASSLDRKNTGELFF. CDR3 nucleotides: TGCGCCAGCAGCTTGGACAGGAAGAACACCGGGGAGCTGTTTTTT.

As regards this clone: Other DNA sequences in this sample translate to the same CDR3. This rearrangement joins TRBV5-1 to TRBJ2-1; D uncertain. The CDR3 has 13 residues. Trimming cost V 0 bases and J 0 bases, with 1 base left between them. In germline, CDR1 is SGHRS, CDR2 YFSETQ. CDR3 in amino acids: CASSLASYNEQFF. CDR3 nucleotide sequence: TGCGCCAGCAGCTTGGCCTCCTACAATGAGCAGTTCTTC.

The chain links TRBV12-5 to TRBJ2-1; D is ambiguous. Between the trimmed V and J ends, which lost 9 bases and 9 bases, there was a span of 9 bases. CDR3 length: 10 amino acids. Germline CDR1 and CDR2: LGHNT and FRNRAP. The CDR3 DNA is TGTGCTAGCCTCTTCAGTGAGCAGTTCTTC. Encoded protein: CASLFSEQFF.

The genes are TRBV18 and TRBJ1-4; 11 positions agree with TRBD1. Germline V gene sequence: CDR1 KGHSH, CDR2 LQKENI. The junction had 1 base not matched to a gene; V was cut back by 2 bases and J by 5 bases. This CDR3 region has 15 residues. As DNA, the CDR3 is TGTGCCAGCTCACCAGGGACAGGGGGGAATGAAAAACTGTTTTTT. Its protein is CASSPGTGGNEKLFF.

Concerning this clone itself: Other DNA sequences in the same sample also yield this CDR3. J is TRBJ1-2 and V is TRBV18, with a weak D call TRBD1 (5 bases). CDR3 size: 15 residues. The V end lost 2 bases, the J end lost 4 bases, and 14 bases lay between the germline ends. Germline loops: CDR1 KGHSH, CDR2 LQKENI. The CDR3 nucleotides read TGTGCCAGCTCACCAGGCCAGGGAGGCGGCTATGGCTACACCTTC. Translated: CASSPGQGGGYGYTF.

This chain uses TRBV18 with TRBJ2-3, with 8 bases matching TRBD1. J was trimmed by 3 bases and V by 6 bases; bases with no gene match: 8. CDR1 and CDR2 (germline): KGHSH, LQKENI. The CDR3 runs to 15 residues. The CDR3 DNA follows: TGTGCCAGCTCTTTCAGGGGGCGGCGGACAGATACGCAGTATTTT. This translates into CASSFRGRRTDTQYF.

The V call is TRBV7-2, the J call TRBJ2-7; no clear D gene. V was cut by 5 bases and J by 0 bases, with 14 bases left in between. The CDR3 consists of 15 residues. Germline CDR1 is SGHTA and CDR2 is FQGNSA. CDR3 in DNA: TGTGCCAGCAGCCCAACCCGGTCCACCTCCTACGAGCAGTACTTC. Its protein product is CASSPTRSTSYEQYF.

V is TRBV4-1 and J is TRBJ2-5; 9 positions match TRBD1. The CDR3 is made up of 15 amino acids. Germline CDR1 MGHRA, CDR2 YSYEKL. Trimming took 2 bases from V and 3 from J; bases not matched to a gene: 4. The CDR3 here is CASSQPGQGEETQYF. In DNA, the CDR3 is TGCGCCAGCAGCCAACCGGGACAGGGTGAAGAGACCCAGTACTTC.

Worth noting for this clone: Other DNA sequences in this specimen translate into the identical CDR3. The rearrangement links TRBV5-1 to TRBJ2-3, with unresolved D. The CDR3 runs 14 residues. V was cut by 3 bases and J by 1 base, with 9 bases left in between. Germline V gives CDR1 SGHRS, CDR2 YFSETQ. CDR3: CASSSTRGTDTQYF. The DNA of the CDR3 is TGCGCCAGCAGCTCGACTCGGGGCACAGATACGCAGTATTTT.

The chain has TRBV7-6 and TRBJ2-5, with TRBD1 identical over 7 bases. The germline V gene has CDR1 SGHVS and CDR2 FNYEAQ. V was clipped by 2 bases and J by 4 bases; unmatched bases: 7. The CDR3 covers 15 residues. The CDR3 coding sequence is TGTGCCAGCAGCTTATGGGACAGAAAGGCAGAGACCCAGTACTTC. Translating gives CASSLWDRKAETQYF.

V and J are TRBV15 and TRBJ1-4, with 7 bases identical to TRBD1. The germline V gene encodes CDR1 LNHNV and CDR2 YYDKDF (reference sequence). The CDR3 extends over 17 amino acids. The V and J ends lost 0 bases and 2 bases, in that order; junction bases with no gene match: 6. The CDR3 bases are TGTGCCACCAGCAGAGATGGTTGGGGACAGACTAATGAAAAACTGTTTTTT. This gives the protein CATSRDGWGQTNEKLFF.

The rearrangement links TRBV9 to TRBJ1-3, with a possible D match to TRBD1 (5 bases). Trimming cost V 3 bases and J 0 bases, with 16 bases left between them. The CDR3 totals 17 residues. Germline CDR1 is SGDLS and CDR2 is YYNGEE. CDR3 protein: CASSATAGTPSGNTIYF. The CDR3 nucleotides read TGTGCCAGCAGCGCGACAGCCGGGACTCCCTCTGGAAACACCATATATTTT. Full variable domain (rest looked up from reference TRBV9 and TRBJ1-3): DSGVTQTPKHLITATGQRVTLRCSPRSGDLSVYWYQQSLDQGLQFLIQYYNGEERAKGNILERFSAQQFPDLHSELNLSSLELGDSALYFCASSATAGTPSGNTIYFGEGSWLTVV.